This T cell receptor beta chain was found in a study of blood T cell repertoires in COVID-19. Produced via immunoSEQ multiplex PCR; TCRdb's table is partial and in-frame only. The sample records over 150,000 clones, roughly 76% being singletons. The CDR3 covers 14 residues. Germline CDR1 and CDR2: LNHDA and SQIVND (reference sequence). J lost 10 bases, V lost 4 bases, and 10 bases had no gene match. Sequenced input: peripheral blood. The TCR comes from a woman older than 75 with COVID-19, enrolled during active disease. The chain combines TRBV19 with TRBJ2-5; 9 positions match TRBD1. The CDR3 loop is CASSTRTGAGYQYF. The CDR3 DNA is TGTGCCAGTAGTACACGGACAGGGGCTGGATACCAGTACTTC. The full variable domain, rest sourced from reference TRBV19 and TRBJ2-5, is DGGITQSPKYLFRKEGQNVTLSCEQNLNHDAMYWYRQDPGQGLRLIYYSQIVNDFQKGDIAEGYSVSREKKESFPLTVTSAQKNPTAFYLCASSTRTGAGYQYFGPGTRLLVL.